This TCR beta chain is drawn from a study of regulatory T cells in long-lasting Graves disease. Building the TCR beta libraries relied on iRepertoire HTBI primers, and CDR3 regions underwent Arm-PCR. Authors' analysis steps: Sample data revealed approximately 62 TRBV and some 13 TRBJ segments. TCRdb analysed the multiplex PCR reads with MiXCR anew, one entry per CDR3 protein. None of the V and J calls come from the authors' own analysis; TCRdb made them. The data hold about 470,000 distinct CDR3 sequences, with 20% to 25% observed a single time. Turning to this clonotype: Antigen specificity is unknown.

Trimming at V came to 3 bases and at J to 6 bases, leaving 5 bases not matched to a gene. The germline V gene has CDR1 MDHEN and CDR2 SYDVKM. The CDR3 consists of 14 residues. Findings and limits, study-wide: Shared public clonotypes totalled roughly 2,500 in persistent patients, compared with about 930 in new patients. Relative to newly diagnosed Graves' patients, persistent ones had lower TCR diversity.

The time point denotes: persistent/refractory GD, antithyroid drugs over 5 years with positive TRAb. With RNA extracted from PBMCs as input, the TCR library was made. The material was peripheral blood mononuclear cells (PBMCs), obtained when the disease was refractory, from a patient treated with antithyroid drugs. The sequence was collected from a female donor with Graves disease. The chain uses TRBV28 and TRBJ2-7, with 10 bases identical to TRBD1. CDR3 nucleotide sequence: TGTGCCAGCAGTTTCAGGGGACAGGGGCCCGAGCAGTACTTC. It specifies CASSFRGQGPEQYF. Looking up the rest from reference TRBV28 and TRBJ2-7 gives the full variable domain: DVKVTQSSRYLVKRTGEKVFLECVQDMDHENMFWYRQDPGLGLRLIYFSYDVKMKEKGDIPEGYSVSREKKERFSLILESASTNQTSMYLCASSFRGQGPEQYFGPGTRLTVT.